These T cell receptor beta chains were read from a single sample in a study of T cell repertoires in cytomegalovirus infection. TCRdb re-analysed the reads in MiXCR, keeping a single row per CDR3 protein. Counted here are roughly 220,000 distinct CDR3 sequences, 38% occurring once; the ten biggest clones make up over 45%. What these receptors recognize is not known. Material: CD8+ T cells from cultured PBMCs, obtained from culture after CMV antigen stimulation. The receptors here all came from a human donor in good health (CMV status not recorded). Some clones in this sample may be carry-over from other donors' samples. Each CDR3 is given with its conserved first and last residue. D genes are given only for firm matches. The size of a clone is reported for some rows only, either as once, few or many, or as a class for expanded clones.

V gene	CDR3 length	D gene	J gene	clone size	CDR3 protein	CDR3 DNA
TRBV4-1	15	TRBD1	TRBJ2-5	.	CASSDPGQGGETQYF	TGCGCCAGCAGCGATCCGGGACAGGGGGGAGAGACCCAGTACTTC
TRBV12-5	20	TRBD2	TRBJ2-1	few	CASGLAVLLTAGGRENEQFF	TGTGCTAGTGGTTTGGCAGTTCTATTGACGGCGGGGGGGCGGGAAAATGAGCAGTTCTTC
TRBV7-9	18	.	TRBJ2-1	few	CASSGRPSPLGSYNEQFF	TGTGCCAGCAGCGGCCGGCCATCCCCCTTGGGCTCCTACAATGAGCAGTTCTTC
TRBV4-2	16	TRBD2	TRBJ2-1	few	CASSHSSGFLYNEQFF	TGTGCCAGCAGCCATTCTAGCGGGTTCCTCTACAATGAGCAGTTCTTC
TRBV7-9	16	.	TRBJ2-1	.	CASSLGPGDTYNEQFF	TGTGCCAGCAGCTTAGGACCGGGAGACACCTACAATGAGCAGTTCTTC
TRBV6-2/TRBV6-3	11	.	TRBJ1-2	.	CATRRGDGYTF	TGTGCCACGAGGAGGGGGGATGGCTACACCTTC
TRBV7-9	14	.	TRBJ2-2	.	CASSLGANTGELFF	TGTGCCAGCAGCTTAGGTGCGAACACCGGGGAGCTGTTTTTT
TRBV7-6	14	TRBD1	TRBJ2-4	.	CASSPGTGWSIQYF	TGTGCCAGCAGCCCAGGGACAGGGTGGAGCATTCAGTACTTC
TRBV12-3/TRBV12-4	14	TRBD1	TRBJ1-1	few	CASSSTGSSTEAFF	TGTGCCAGCAGTTCGACAGGGTCTAGCACTGAAGCTTTCTTT
TRBV7-6	16	TRBD2	TRBJ2-3	.	CASSSLAGFSTDTQYF	TGTGCCAGCAGCTCGTTAGCGGGATTCAGCACAGATACGCAGTATTTT
TRBV7-2	14	.	TRBJ1-1	.	CASSKNMGSTEAFF	TGTGCCAGCAGCAAAAACATGGGGAGCACTGAAGCTTTCTTT
TRBV6-8	15	.	TRBJ2-3	.	CASSPLGRSTDTQYF	TGTGCCAGCAGTCCACTGGGGAGAAGCACAGATACGCAGTATTTT
TRBV15	14	.	TRBJ1-2	.	CATSRGLSGYGYTF	TGTGCCACCAGCAGAGGTCTGTCGGGCTATGGCTACACCTTC
TRBV29-1	16	.	TRBJ1-2	.	CSVEPLGTKGNYGYTF	TGCAGCGTTGAACCCCTGGGGACCAAGGGAAACTATGGCTACACCTTC
TRBV7-2	15	TRBD2	TRBJ2-1	few	CASSTLSGTYNEQFF	TGTGCCAGCAGCACACTAAGCGGGACCTACAATGAGCAGTTCTTC
TRBV4-1	14	.	TRBJ2-2	.	CASSQDVGSGELFF	TGCGCCAGCAGCCAAGACGTCGGGTCCGGGGAGCTGTTTTTT
TRBV7-3	13	.	TRBJ1-2	.	CAHPARHRNGYTF	TGTGCCCACCCGGCCCGGCACAGGAATGGCTACACCTTC
TRBV7-9	14	.	TRBJ1-4	few	CASTNAATNEKLFF	TGTGCCAGCACCAATGCCGCAACTAATGAAAAACTGTTTTTT
TRBV19	15	.	TRBJ1-2	.	CASSFSTSSGYGYTF	TGTGCCAGTTCATTCAGTACCTCTTCTGGCTATGGCTACACCTTC
TRBV7-2	15	.	TRBJ2-7	.	CASSLSGPQTYEQYF	TGTGCCAGCAGCCTTAGCGGCCCCCAAACCTACGAGCAGTACTTC
TRBV19	15	.	TRBJ2-3	.	CASSIGLARTDTQYF	TGTGCCAGTAGTATCGGTCTAGCCCGCACAGATACGCAGTATTTT
TRBV11-2	15	TRBD2	TRBJ2-1	.	CASSSRTGGRDEQFF	TGTGCCAGCAGCTCCCGGACGGGGGGGCGGGATGAGCAGTTCTTC
TRBV4-2	15	.	TRBJ2-1	.	CASSQGESSYNEQFF	TGTGCCAGCAGCCAAGGCGAGAGCTCCTACAATGAGCAGTTCTTC
TRBV20-1	16	TRBD1	TRBJ1-5	.	CSARDRGFHSNQPQHF	TGCAGTGCTAGGGACAGGGGGTTCCATAGCAATCAGCCCCAGCATTTT
TRBV28	15	.	TRBJ1-1	many	CASTPRHLRGTEAFF	TGTGCCAGCACCCCTAGGCATTTAAGAGGGACTGAAGCTTTCTTT
TRBV7-2	15	.	TRBJ1-2	.	CASSTAGGGVGGYTF	TGTGCCAGCAGTACGGCGGGAGGAGGGGTTGGTGGCTACACCTTC